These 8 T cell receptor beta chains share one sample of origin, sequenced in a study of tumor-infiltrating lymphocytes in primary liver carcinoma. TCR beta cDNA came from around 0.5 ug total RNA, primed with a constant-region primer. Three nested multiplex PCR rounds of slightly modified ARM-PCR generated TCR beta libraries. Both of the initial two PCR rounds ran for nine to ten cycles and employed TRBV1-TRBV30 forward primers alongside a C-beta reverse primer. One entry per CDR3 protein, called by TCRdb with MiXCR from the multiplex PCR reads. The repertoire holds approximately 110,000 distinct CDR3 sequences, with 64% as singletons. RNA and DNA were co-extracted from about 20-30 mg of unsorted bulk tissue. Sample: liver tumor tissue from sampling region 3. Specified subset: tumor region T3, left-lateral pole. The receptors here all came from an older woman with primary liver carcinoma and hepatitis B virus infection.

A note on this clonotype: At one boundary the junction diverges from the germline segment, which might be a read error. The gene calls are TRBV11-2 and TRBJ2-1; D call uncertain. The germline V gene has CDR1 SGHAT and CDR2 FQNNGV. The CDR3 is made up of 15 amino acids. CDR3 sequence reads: CSSSLTSPSTVEQFF. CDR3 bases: TGTTCCAGCAGCTTAACATCACCGTCCACGGTAGAGCAGTTCTTC.

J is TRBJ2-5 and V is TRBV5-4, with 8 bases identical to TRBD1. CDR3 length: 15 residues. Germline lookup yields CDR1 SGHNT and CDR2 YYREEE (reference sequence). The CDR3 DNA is TGTGCGAGGAGCTTGGCCAGGGACAGGCAAGAGACCCAGTACTTC. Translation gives CARSLARDRQETQYF.

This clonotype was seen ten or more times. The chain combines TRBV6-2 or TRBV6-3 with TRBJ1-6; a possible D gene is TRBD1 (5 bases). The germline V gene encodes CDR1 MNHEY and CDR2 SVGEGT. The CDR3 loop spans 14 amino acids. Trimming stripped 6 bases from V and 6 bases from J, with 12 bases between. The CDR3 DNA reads TGTGCCAGCAGCCCAGGGTCCGGTAATTCACCCCTCCACTTT. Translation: CASSPGSGNSPLHF.

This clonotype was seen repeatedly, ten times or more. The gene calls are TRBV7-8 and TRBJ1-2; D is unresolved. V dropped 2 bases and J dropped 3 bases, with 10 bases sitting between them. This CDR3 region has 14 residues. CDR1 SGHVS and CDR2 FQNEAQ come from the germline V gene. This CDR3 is CASSLSQEDYGYTF. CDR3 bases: TGTGCCAGCAGCTTAAGCCAGGAGGACTATGGCTACACCTTC.

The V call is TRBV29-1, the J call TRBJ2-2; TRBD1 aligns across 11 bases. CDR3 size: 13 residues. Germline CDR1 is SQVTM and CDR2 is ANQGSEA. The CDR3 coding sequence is TGCAACGTGGACAGGGGGCCAACCCGGGAGCTGTTTTTT. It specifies CNVDRGPTRELFF.

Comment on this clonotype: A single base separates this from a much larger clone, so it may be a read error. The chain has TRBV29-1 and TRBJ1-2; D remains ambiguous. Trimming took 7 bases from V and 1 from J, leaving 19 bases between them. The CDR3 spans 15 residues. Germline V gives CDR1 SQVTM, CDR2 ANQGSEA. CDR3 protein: CSETLSGNFNYGYTF. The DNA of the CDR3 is TGCAGCGAGACGCTGTCTGGGAACTTTAACTATGGCTACACCTTC.

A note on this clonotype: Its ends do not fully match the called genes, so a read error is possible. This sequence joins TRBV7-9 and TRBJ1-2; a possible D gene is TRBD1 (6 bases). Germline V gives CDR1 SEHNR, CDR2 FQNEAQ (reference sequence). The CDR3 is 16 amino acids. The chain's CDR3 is CASNLGRQGPRGGYTF. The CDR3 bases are TGTGCCAGCAACTTAGGGAGGCAGGGGCCTCGAGGCGGCTACACCTTC.

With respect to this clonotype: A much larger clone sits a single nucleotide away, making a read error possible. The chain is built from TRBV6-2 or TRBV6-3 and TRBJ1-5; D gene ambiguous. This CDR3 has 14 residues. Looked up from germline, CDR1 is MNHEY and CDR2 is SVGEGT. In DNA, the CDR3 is TGTGCCAACAGTTACGCAAGTTCAGATCAGCCCCAGCATTTT. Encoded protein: CANSYASSDQPQHF.